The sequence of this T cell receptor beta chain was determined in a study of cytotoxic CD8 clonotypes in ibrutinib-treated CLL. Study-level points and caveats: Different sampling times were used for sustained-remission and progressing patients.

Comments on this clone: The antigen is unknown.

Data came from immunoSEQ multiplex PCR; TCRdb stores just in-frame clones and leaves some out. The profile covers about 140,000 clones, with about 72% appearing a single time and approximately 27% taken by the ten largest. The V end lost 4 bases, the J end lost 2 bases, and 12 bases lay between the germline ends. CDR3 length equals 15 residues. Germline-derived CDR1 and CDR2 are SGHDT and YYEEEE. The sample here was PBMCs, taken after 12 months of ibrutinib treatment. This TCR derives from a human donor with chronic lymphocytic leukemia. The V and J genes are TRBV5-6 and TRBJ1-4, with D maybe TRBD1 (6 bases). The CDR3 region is CASSGSQGTNEKLFF. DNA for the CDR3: TGTGCCAGCAGCGGAAGCCAGGGGACTAATGAAAAACTGTTTTTT.